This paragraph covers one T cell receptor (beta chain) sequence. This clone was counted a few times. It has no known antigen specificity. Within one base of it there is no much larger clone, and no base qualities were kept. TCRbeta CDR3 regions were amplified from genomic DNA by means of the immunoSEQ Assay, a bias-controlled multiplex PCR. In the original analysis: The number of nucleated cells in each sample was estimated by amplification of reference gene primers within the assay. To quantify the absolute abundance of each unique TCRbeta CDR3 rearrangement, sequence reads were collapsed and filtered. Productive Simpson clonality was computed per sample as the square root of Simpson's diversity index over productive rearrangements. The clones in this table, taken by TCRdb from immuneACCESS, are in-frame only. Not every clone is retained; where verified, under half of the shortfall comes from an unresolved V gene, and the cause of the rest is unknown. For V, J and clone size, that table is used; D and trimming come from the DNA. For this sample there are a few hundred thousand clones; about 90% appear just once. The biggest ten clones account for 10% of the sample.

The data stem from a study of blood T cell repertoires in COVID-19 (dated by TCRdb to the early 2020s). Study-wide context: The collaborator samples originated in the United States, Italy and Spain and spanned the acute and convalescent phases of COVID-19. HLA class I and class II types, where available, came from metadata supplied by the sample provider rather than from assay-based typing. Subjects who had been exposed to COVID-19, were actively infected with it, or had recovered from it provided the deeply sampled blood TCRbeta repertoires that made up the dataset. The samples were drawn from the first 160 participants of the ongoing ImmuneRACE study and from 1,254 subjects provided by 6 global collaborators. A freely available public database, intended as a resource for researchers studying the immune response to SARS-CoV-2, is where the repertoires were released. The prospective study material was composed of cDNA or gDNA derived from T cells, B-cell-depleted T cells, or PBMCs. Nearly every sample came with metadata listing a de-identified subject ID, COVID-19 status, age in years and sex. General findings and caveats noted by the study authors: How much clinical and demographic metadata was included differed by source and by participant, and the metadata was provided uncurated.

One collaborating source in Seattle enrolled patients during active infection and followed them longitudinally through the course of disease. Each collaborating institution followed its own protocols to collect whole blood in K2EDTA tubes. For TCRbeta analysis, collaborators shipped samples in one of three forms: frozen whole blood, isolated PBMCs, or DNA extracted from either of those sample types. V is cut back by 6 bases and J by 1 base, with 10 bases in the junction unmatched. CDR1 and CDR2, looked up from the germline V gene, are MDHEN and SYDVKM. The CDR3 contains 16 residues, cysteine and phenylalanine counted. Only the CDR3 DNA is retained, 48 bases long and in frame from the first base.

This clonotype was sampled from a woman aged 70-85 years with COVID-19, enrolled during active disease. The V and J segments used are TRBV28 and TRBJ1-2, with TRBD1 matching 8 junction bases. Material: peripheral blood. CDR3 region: CASRMGQAIFNYGYTF. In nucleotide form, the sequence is TGTGCCAGCAGAATGGGACAGGCGATTTTTAACTATGGCTACACCTTC.